The 32 T cell receptor beta chains presented below share a single source sample, sequenced in a study of blood T cell repertoires in COVID-19. Data came from immunoSEQ multiplex PCR; TCRdb stores just in-frame clones and leaves some out. The sample has 240,000 or so clones, over 65% seen once. Sequences were obtained from peripheral blood. These receptors were collected from a woman aged 80 or over with acute or convalescent COVID-19.

The DNA for the CDR3 is TGTGCCAGTACCTCCGGGACAGGGGCTCCTGGGGCCAACGTCCTGACTTTC. Residues: CASTSGTGAPGANVLTF. V gene TRBV19 combines with J gene TRBJ2-6; 10 bases match TRBD1. Germline V CDR1 and CDR2: LNHDA, SQIVND (reference sequence). There are 17 residues in the CDR3. V lost 7 bases, J lost 2 bases, and 8 bases stayed unmatched.

This sequence joins TRBV7-9 and TRBJ1-4; TRBD1 matches 8 bases. Unmatched junction bases numbered 2, after V lost 5 bases and J lost 3 bases. The CDR3 length is 14 residues. Germline-derived CDR1 and CDR2 are SEHNR and FQNEAQ (reference sequence). In DNA, the CDR3 is TGTGCCAGCAGCGACAGGGGTTCTAATGAAAAACTGTTTTTT. It encodes CASSDRGSNEKLFF.

The chain has TRBV7-2 and TRBJ1-5, with TRBD1 matching over 10 bases. CDR1 is SGHTA, CDR2 FQGNSA, per germline. CDR3 length: 15 amino acids. Trimming at V came to 1 base and at J to 6 bases, leaving 3 bases not matched to a gene. In DNA form, the CDR3 reads TGTGCCAGCAGCTTAGTGGGACAGGGGAGTCAGCCCCAGCATTTT. This encodes CASSLVGQGSQPQHF.

This chain connects TRBV7-2 to TRBJ1-6; D possibly corresponds to TRBD1 (5 bases). This CDR3 is 16 amino acids long. The germline V gene encodes CDR1 SGHTA and CDR2 FQGNSA. The ends were cut back, 5 bases at V and 6 bases at J, with 17 bases in the middle. The CDR3 sequence: CASSPRPGGLNSPLHF. For the CDR3, the DNA is TGTGCCAGCAGCCCTCGGCCGGGGGGTCTTAATTCACCCCTCCACTTT.

This clone has just a few counts. The chain is built from TRBV5-5 and TRBJ1-6; D gene uncertain. CDR1 and CDR2 (germline): SGHKS, YYEKEE (reference sequence). CDR3 length: 13 residues. V was shortened by 4 bases and J by 6 bases, with 8 bases between the two germline ends. The CDR3 region is CASSGGFNSPLHF. DNA of the CDR3: TGTGCCAGCAGCGGAGGGTTTAATTCACCCCTCCACTTT.

This clone was seen repeatedly, ten times or more. The V call is TRBV9, the J call TRBJ2-5; 11 bases line up with TRBD2. The V and J ends lost 4 bases and 3 bases, in that order; junction bases with no gene match: 2. CDR1 and CDR2 from the germline V gene are SGDLS and YYNGEE. This CDR3 has 14 amino acids. CDR3 in amino acids: CASSSGLAEETQYF. CDR3 sequence (DNA): TGTGCCAGCAGCTCGGGACTAGCGGAAGAGACCCAGTACTTC.

This sequence joins TRBV2 and TRBJ2-1; tentatively, D is TRBD1 (6 bases). The CDR3 spans 14 residues. Germline V gene data show CDR1 as SNHLY and CDR2 as FYNNEI. Trimming shortened V by 8 bases and J by 3 bases, and 14 bases separated the two germline ends. The CDR3 reads CASHPGQSYNEQFF. CDR3 nucleotides: TGTGCCAGCCATCCCGGACAGAGCTACAATGAGCAGTTCTTC.

The chain employs TRBV5-4 and TRBJ2-3; D is perhaps TRBD1 (5 bases). The ends were cut back, 4 bases at V and 2 bases at J, with 14 bases in the middle. Germline-derived CDR1 and CDR2 are SGHNT and YYREEE (reference sequence). This CDR3 comprises 15 residues. The CDR3: CASSRRGGDTDTQYF. CDR3 nucleotides: TGTGCCAGCAGCCGAAGGGGCGGTGACACAGATACGCAGTATTTT.

This clone has only a few counts. The genes are TRBV12-3 or TRBV12-4 and TRBJ1-2; 7 positions agree with TRBD1. Trimming at V came to 3 bases and at J to 8 bases, leaving 6 bases not matched to a gene. The CDR3 length is 13 residues. CDR3 nucleotide sequence: TGTGCCAGCAGTTTGGTTCAGGGGGACGGCTACACCTTC. Residues: CASSLVQGDGYTF.

This chain links TRBV14 with TRBJ2-3; a possible D gene is TRBD1 (6 bases). Per germline, CDR1 SGHDN and CDR2 FVKESK. The CDR3 is 15 amino acids. Trimming took off 2 bases at V and 1 base at J, with 10 bases between the two ends. Written as DNA, the CDR3 is TGTGCCAGCAGCCAACGGCAGGGGCGCACAGATACGCAGTATTTT. Translated, it gives CASSQRQGRTDTQYF. The whole variable domain, remainder taken from reference TRBV14 and TRBJ2-3, is EAGVTQFPSHSVIEKGQTVTLRCDPISGHDNLYWYRRVMGKEIKFLLHFVKESKQDESGMPNNRFLAERTGGTYSTLKVQPAELEDSGVYFCASSQRQGRTDTQYFGPGTRLTVL.

This clone showed up just a few times. The chain employs TRBV18 and TRBJ2-1; D remains unclear. The germline V and J ends were trimmed by 5 bases and 6 bases, with 11 bases remaining between them. Per germline, CDR1 KGHSH and CDR2 LQKENI. The CDR3 extends over 13 amino acids. CDR3 in DNA: TGTGCCAGCTCATGGCCCTTGGCCAATGAGCAGTTCTTC. Its translation: CASSWPLANEQFF. Full variable domain (outside the CDR3, taken from reference TRBV18 and TRBJ2-1): NAGVMQNPRHLVRRRGQEARLRCSPMKGHSHVYWYRQLPEEGLKFMVYLQKENIIDESGMPKERFSAEFPKEGPSILRIQQVVRGDSAAYFCASSWPLANEQFFGPGTRLTVL.

The chain joins TRBV7-9 to TRBJ1-1; D is ambiguous. V was clipped by 4 bases and J by 0 bases, with 15 bases between them. This CDR3 comprises 16 residues. Germline V gene lookup returns CDR1 SEHNR and CDR2 FQNEAQ (reference sequence). DNA for the CDR3: TGTGCCAGCAGCTCATTACCCCAGCGGGTGAACACTGAAGCTTTCTTT. Translated: CASSSLPQRVNTEAFF.

The chain recombines TRBV3-1 (or the pseudogene TRBV3-2) with TRBJ2-7, with a tentative D call TRBD2 (7 bases). The CDR3 has 13 amino acids. CDR1 is LGHDT and CDR2 is YNNKEL in the germline V gene (reference sequence). Trimming stripped 1 base from V and 9 bases from J, with 13 bases between. DNA for the CDR3: TGTGCCAGCAGCCAAGTCCCGGGGGGCGCGCAGTACTTC. Its translation is CASSQVPGGAQYF.

The chain links TRBV5-1 to TRBJ2-7; D unresolved. Trimming took 2 bases from V and 5 from J, leaving 11 bases between them. This CDR3 is 13 amino acids long. Germline CDR1 and CDR2: SGHRS and YFSETQ. DNA for the CDR3: TGCGCCAGCAGCTTACAGTCACTCCACGAGCAGTACTTC. This gives the protein CASSLQSLHEQYF. Variable domain in full (rest from reference TRBV5-1 and TRBJ2-7): KAGVTQTPRYLIKTRGQQVTLSCSPISGHRSVSWYQQTPGQGLQFLFEYFSETQRNKGNFPGRFSGRQFSNSRSEMNVSTLELGDSALYLCASSLQSLHEQYFGPGTRLTVT.

CDR3 coding DNA: TGTGCCAGCAGTGGAGAGTGGGAGACCCAGTACTTC. As protein: CASSGEWETQYF. The chain couples TRBV2 to TRBJ2-5; D ambiguous. This CDR3 region has 12 residues. Looked up from germline, CDR1 is SNHLY and CDR2 is FYNNEI. The V gene lost 4 bases and the J gene lost 5 bases, with 8 bases spanning the gap. The full variable domain, its missing parts supplied by reference TRBV2 and TRBJ2-5, is EPEVTQTPSHQVTQMGQEVILRCVPISNHLYFYWYRQILGQKVEFLVSFYNNEISEKSEIFDDQFSVERPDGSNFTLKIRSTKLEDSAMYFCASSGEWETQYFGPGTRLLVL.

The chain links TRBV7-9 to TRBJ1-1; maybe TRBD1 (6 bases). The CDR3 length is 16 residues. V was trimmed by 2 bases and J by 1 base, leaving 14 bases between them. Looked up from germline, CDR1 is SEHNR and CDR2 is FQNEAQ (reference sequence). The CDR3 spells CASSLQQGLPNTEAFF. The CDR3 coding sequence is TGTGCCAGCAGCTTACAGCAGGGGCTTCCGAACACTGAAGCTTTCTTT.

V gene TRBV2 combines with J gene TRBJ1-6; D not certain. This CDR3 comprises 12 residues. Germline V gives CDR1 SNHLY, CDR2 FYNNEI. The V and J ends lost 6 bases and 7 bases respectively, with 7 bases between them. The DNA of the CDR3 is TGTGCCAGCAGGGCCCACAATTCACCCCTCCACTTT. Translation: CASRAHNSPLHF.

The gene calls are TRBV9 and TRBJ2-2; TRBD2 might be the D (6 bases). Trimming stripped 4 bases from V and 4 bases from J, with 14 bases between. The germline V gene encodes CDR1 SGDLS and CDR2 YYNGEE. The CDR3 has 15 residues. CDR3 residues: CASSPAGSSTGELFF. CDR3 sequence (DNA): TGTGCCAGCAGCCCCGCGGGAAGTTCCACCGGGGAGCTGTTTTTT.

CDR3 in amino acids: CASSSTRGSYNSPLHF. DNA of the CDR3: TGTGCCAGCAGCTCAACCCGGGGGTCCTATAATTCACCCCTCCACTTT. This rearrangement joins TRBV6-2 or TRBV6-3 to TRBJ1-6, with a tentative D call TRBD1 (5 bases). V lost 6 bases and J lost 1, with 13 bases in between. In germline, CDR1 is MNHEY, CDR2 SVGEGT. This CDR3 comprises 16 residues.

V gene TRBV30 combines with J gene TRBJ1-3; D uncertain. The CDR3 is made up of 16 amino acids. The V end lost 1 base, the J end lost 5 bases, and 18 bases lay between the germline ends. Germline-derived CDR1 and CDR2 are GTSNPN and SVGIG (reference sequence). CDR3 bases: TGTGCCTGGAGTGCCCGAGGGCGGATAGGGAGAAACACCATATATTTT. This encodes CAWSARGRIGRNTIYF.

The V call is TRBV6-1, the J call TRBJ1-4; maybe TRBD1 (6 bases). Deletions cut 6 bases from V and 7 bases from J, with 15 bases between. The germline CDR1 and CDR2 sequences are MNHNS and SASEGT. This CDR3 is 14 amino acids long. The CDR3 DNA reads as TGTGCCAGCAGCCCCCAGGGGATGGGTGAAAAACTGTTTTTT. This codes for CASSPQGMGEKLFF.

This chain uses TRBV5-1 with TRBJ2-7; possibly TRBD1 for D (6 bases). The CDR3 is 17 amino acids. Germline values: CDR1 SGHRS, CDR2 YFSETQ. The V end lost 4 bases, the J end lost 4 bases, and 24 bases lay between the germline ends. CDR3: CASSPGPGAPTLYEQYF. CDR3 nucleotides: TGCGCCAGCAGCCCGGGACCAGGGGCCCCTACGTTATACGAGCAGTACTTC. The variable domain in full, with the rest retrieved from reference TRBV5-1 and TRBJ2-7, is KAGVTQTPRYLIKTRGQQVTLSCSPISGHRSVSWYQQTPGQGLQFLFEYFSETQRNKGNFPGRFSGRQFSNSRSEMNVSTLELGDSALYLCASSPGPGAPTLYEQYFGPGTRLTVT.

The rearrangement links TRBV15 to TRBJ1-2; 7 bases are a match to TRBD1. Germline CDR1 and CDR2: LNHNV and YYDKDF (reference sequence). After removal of 6 bases from V and 10 bases from J, the junction contained 8 bases not matched to a gene. This CDR3 region has 12 residues. CDR3 residues: CATSVDRRDYTF. In nucleotides, the CDR3 is TGTGCCACCAGTGTGGACAGGAGGGACTACACCTTC.

The chain joins TRBV11-3 to TRBJ2-1; 13 bases line up with TRBD2. There are 16 residues in the CDR3. Per germline, CDR1 SGHNT and CDR2 YENEEA. With 5 bases clipped from V and 7 bases from J, the junction kept 8 bases outside the gene matches. For the CDR3, the DNA is TGTGCCAGCAGCCTCGGGACTAGCGGGATTAGGAATGAGCAGTTCTTC. Translating it yields CASSLGTSGIRNEQFF. The whole variable domain, remainder taken from reference TRBV11-3 and TRBJ2-1, is EAGVVQSPRYKIIEKKQPVAFWCNPISGHNTLYWYLQNLGQGPELLIRYENEEAVDDSQLPKDRFSAERLKGVDSTLKIQPAELGDSAVYLCASSLGTSGIRNEQFFGPGTRLTVL.

This sequence joins TRBV5-4 and TRBJ2-3; 7 bases fit TRBD2. V dropped 1 base and J dropped 4; count of bases not matched to a gene: 6. Per germline, CDR1 SGHNT and CDR2 YYREEE (reference sequence). This CDR3 has 15 amino acids. CDR3 residues: CASSLRRGLADTQYF. CDR3 sequence (DNA): TGTGCCAGCAGCTTGAGGCGGGGGTTGGCAGATACGCAGTATTTT.

This chain joins TRBV7-9 and TRBJ1-5; D uncertain. In germline, CDR1 is SEHNR, CDR2 FQNEAQ (reference sequence). Trimming took off 2 bases at V and 5 bases at J, with 4 bases between the two ends. CDR3 length equals 12 residues. The CDR3 is CASSLQDQPQHF. As DNA, the CDR3 is TGTGCCAGCAGCTTACAGGATCAGCCCCAGCATTTT.

This chain joins TRBV2 and TRBJ2-5, with D possibly matching TRBD2 (7 bases). The CDR3 covers 12 residues. V was shortened by 7 bases and J by 5 bases, with 11 bases between the two germline ends. CDR1 is SNHLY and CDR2 is FYNNEI in the germline V gene. The CDR3 sequence: CASMEGGETQYF. The CDR3 coding sequence is TGTGCCAGCATGGAGGGGGGGGAGACCCAGTACTTC.

This clone was detected once. The chain is built from TRBV3-1 (or the pseudogene TRBV3-2) and TRBJ2-3; unclear D gene. CDR1 and CDR2 from the germline V gene are LGHDT and YNNKEL (reference sequence). The CDR3 is 12 residues long. V lost 0 bases to trimming and J lost 5 bases, with 3 bases between them. CDR3 sequence (DNA): TGTGCCAGCAGCCAAGACGGAGATACGCAGTATTTT. Its translation is CASSQDGDTQYF.

The V call is TRBV5-1, the J call TRBJ2-7, with 13 bases that match TRBD2. This CDR3 comprises 17 residues. After removal of 4 bases from V and 4 bases from J, the junction contained 11 bases not matched to a gene. Germline V lookup: CDR1 SGHRS, CDR2 YFSETQ. In DNA form, the CDR3 reads TGCGCCAGCAGCCCCGAAGGACTAGCGGGAGTCTGGTACGAGCAGTACTTC. Its protein product is CASSPEGLAGVWYEQYF.

CDR3: CASKGQALQNTEAFF. The CDR3 nucleotides are TGTGCCAGCAAAGGACAGGCGCTGCAGAACACTGAAGCTTTCTTT. This chain uses TRBV7-9 with TRBJ1-1; TRBD1 matches at 7 bases. The CDR3 runs to 15 residues. Germline V gene sequence: CDR1 SEHNR, CDR2 FQNEAQ (reference sequence). V shed 7 bases and J 1 base; nucleotides not matched to a gene: 9.

This rearrangement joins TRBV6-6 to TRBJ1-5; D may be TRBD1 (5 bases). CDR3 size: 16 residues. In germline, CDR1 is MNHNY, CDR2 SVGAGI (reference sequence). The ends were cut back, 0 bases at V and 0 bases at J, with 9 bases in the middle. CDR3 sequence reads: CASSYSWQGSNQPQHF. The CDR3 DNA is TGTGCCAGCAGTTACTCTTGGCAGGGTAGCAATCAGCCCCAGCATTTT.

The V and J genes are TRBV5-1 and TRBJ1-2; perhaps TRBD1 as D (5 bases). V gave up 8 bases and J gave up 8 bases, with 19 bases separating them. CDR1 is SGHRS, CDR2 YFSETQ, per germline. The CDR3 consists of 13 residues. DNA of the CDR3: TGCGCCAGTCGAGACAGCACGGAAGGGGGCTACACCTTC. Its translation: CASRDSTEGGYTF.